The 18 T cell receptor beta chains in this list originate from one sample, sequenced in a study of T cells in narcolepsy. Assay: immunoSEQ multiplex PCR; the TCRdb copy retains only in-frame clones and omits some. The sample has tens of thousands of clones; about 85% are singletons. The sample consisted of CD45RA- memory CD4+ T cells from PBMCs. Receptors originate from a human donor with narcolepsy.

V is TRBV7-9 and J is TRBJ1-4; no clear D gene. Germline loops: CDR1 SEHNR, CDR2 FQNEAQ (reference sequence). V shed 3 bases and J shed 8 bases, with 13 bases lying between them. The CDR3 is 14 residues long. CDR3 DNA: TGTGCCAGCAGCTTGCCCGGGGTGAGGGAAAAACTGTTTTTT. Its translation: CASSLPGVREKLFF.

The V call is TRBV7-2, the J call TRBJ1-1; D ambiguous. From germline, CDR1 is SGHTA and CDR2 FQGNSA. V was clipped by 1 base and J by 7 bases, with 4 bases between them. This CDR3 contains 11 residues. The CDR3 region is CASSLGGEAFF. The CDR3 nucleotides read TGTGCCAGCAGCTTAGGGGGTGAAGCTTTCTTT.

This clone was observed a few times. V is TRBV18 and J is TRBJ1-6, with D unresolved. The CDR3 is 13 amino acids. Looked up from germline, CDR1 is KGHSH and CDR2 is LQKENI. Trimming took 3 bases from V and 9 from J, leaving 9 bases between them. For the CDR3, the DNA is TGTGCCAGCTCACCCCGATTTGGTTCACCCCTCCACTTT. Protein: CASSPRFGSPLHF.

CDR3 region: CASSTAGTGGNTQYF. The CDR3 DNA reads as TGTGCCAGCAGTACTGCCGGGACAGGGGGAAATACGCAGTATTTT. V is TRBV6-5 and J is TRBJ2-3; TRBD1 agrees at 11 bases. V trimming: 5 bases; J trimming: 7 bases; junction bases outside the gene matches: 8. The germline CDR1 and CDR2 sequences are MNHEY and SVGAGI. The CDR3 has 15 amino acids.

The gene calls are TRBV6-1 and TRBJ1-2; TRBD1 aligns across 12 bases. This CDR3 is built from 18 residues. Germline lookup yields CDR1 MNHNS and CDR2 SASEGT. The V segment lost 2 bases and the J segment 5 bases; nucleotides outside the gene matches: 12. The CDR3, as DNA: TGTGCCAGCAGTGAAAAAGGTGCCGGGACAGGGGGCCGGTATGGCTACACCTTC. Its translation is CASSEKGAGTGGRYGYTF.

This chain joins TRBV6-5 and TRBJ1-6; maybe TRBD1 (5 bases). The germline V gene encodes CDR1 MNHEY and CDR2 SVGAGI. Trimming removed 5 bases from V and 7 bases from J, with 9 bases in between. There are 13 residues in the CDR3. As DNA, the CDR3 is TGTGCCAGCAGTCCACGGGACAATTCACCCCTCCACTTT. Translated: CASSPRDNSPLHF.

This clone appeared a few times. This sequence joins TRBV27 and TRBJ1-1, with 12 positions matching TRBD1. Germline trimming cut 6 bases from V and 5 bases from J; bases unmatched to any gene: 7. Germline values: CDR1 MNHEY, CDR2 SMNVEV (reference sequence). This CDR3 contains 15 residues. The DNA of the CDR3 is TGTGCCAGCAGCCCGGGACAGGGGGCGAGGACTGAAGCTTTCTTT. Encoded protein: CASSPGQGARTEAFF.

The chain combines TRBV7-8 with TRBJ1-2, with D perhaps TRBD1 (6 bases). V was pared by 5 bases and J by 4 bases, with 20 bases between. Germline V CDR1 and CDR2: SGHVS, FQNEAQ. The CDR3 is made up of 16 amino acids. The CDR3 protein is CASSLLPAGTTYGYTF. The CDR3 nucleotides are TGTGCCAGCAGCCTGCTCCCCGCCGGGACAACCTATGGCTACACCTTC.

The chain links TRBV6-6 to TRBJ2-3; 9 nucleotides agree with TRBD1. Germline V gene lookup returns CDR1 MNHNY and CDR2 SVGAGI (reference sequence). The CDR3 extends over 15 amino acids. V dropped 7 bases and J dropped 5; count of bases not matched to a gene: 10. CDR3 residues: CASTPGDRVLDTQYF. CDR3 nucleotide sequence: TGTGCCAGCACCCCAGGGGACAGGGTTTTAGATACGCAGTATTTT.

This chain uses TRBV11-3 with TRBJ2-5; 9 bases agree with TRBD1. The CDR3 runs to 15 residues. Germline-derived CDR1 and CDR2 are SGHNT and YENEEA. J lost 6 bases, V lost 1 base, and 6 bases had no gene match. CDR3 residues: CASSLGTGDGQTQYF. DNA for the CDR3: TGTGCCAGCAGCTTAGGGACAGGGGATGGACAGACCCAGTACTTC.

As regards this clone: The same CDR3 can be traced to other DNA sequences in this sample. The V and J genes are TRBV28 and TRBJ2-7; D remains ambiguous. The CDR3 has 11 residues. Trimming removed 2 bases at V and 4 bases at J, with 3 bases between. Per the germline V gene, CDR1 is MDHEN and CDR2 is SYDVKM. In DNA, the CDR3 is TGTGCCAGCAGTTTACGGTACGAGCAGTACTTC. Translation: CASSLRYEQYF.

The table lists this clone with a count of one. V gene TRBV5-4 combines with J gene TRBJ2-2, with D perhaps TRBD1 (6 bases). With 4 bases removed from V and 3 bases from J, the gap between germline ends came to 10 bases. Germline lookup yields CDR1 SGHNT and CDR2 YYREEE (reference sequence). There are 14 residues in the CDR3. The CDR3 nucleotides are TGTGCCAGCAGCCCCCACAGGGACACCGGGGAGCTGTTTTTT. Protein sequence: CASSPHRDTGELFF.

The J gene is TRBJ1-1, the V gene TRBV12-5; D possibly corresponds to TRBD1 (5 bases). The germline V gene encodes CDR1 LGHNT and CDR2 FRNRAP. The CDR3 length is 13 residues. V was pared by 7 bases and J by 1 base, with 10 bases between. Written as DNA, the CDR3 is TGTGCTAGTGTCGAAAGGGGGAACACTGAAGCTTTCTTT. Its translation: CASVERGNTEAFF.

This clone was seen a handful of times. The chain recombines TRBV4-3 with TRBJ2-7; no clear D gene. V was pared by 3 bases and J by 3 bases, with 12 bases between. The CDR3 is 14 residues long. Germline CDR1 reads LGHNA; CDR2 reads YSLEER. The chain's CDR3 is CASSQGLSGYEQYF. DNA for the CDR3: TGCGCCAGCAGCCAGGGGTTGTCAGGCTACGAGCAGTACTTC.

V usage is TRBV6-1 and J usage is TRBJ2-2; the D is unclear. This CDR3 has 14 amino acids. CDR1 is MNHNS and CDR2 is SASEGT in the germline V gene. Trimming pared 5 bases from V and 3 bases from J, leaving 10 bases between. CDR3 bases: TGTGCCAGCAGTCTGGACCACTACACCGGGGAGCTGTTTTTT. This codes for CASSLDHYTGELFF.

This clone came up once. This sequence joins TRBV7-2 and TRBJ2-3, with D possibly TRBD2 on 7 matching bases. Germline values: CDR1 SGHTA, CDR2 FQGNSA. This CDR3 comprises 18 residues. The V and J ends lost 5 bases and 2 bases respectively, with 23 bases between them. The CDR3 bases are TGTGCCAGCAGCCCTCGGAGGGGGGGCGGGGGCTACACAGATACGCAGTATTTT. This translates into CASSPRRGGGGYTDTQYF.

The genes are TRBV5-1 and TRBJ2-2, with TRBD2 as a possible D gene (6 bases). The CDR3 contains 15 residues. Germline CDR1 and CDR2: SGHRS and YFSETQ. V gave up 4 bases and J gave up 5 bases, with 15 bases separating them. The CDR3 here is CASSLRFGGTGELFF. CDR3 coding DNA: TGCGCCAGCAGCCTCAGGTTTGGGGGGACCGGGGAGCTGTTTTTT.

The genes are TRBV4-2 and TRBJ2-1; D gene uncertain. Trimming removed 4 bases at V and 4 bases at J, with 14 bases between. The CDR3 has 15 residues. Germline CDR1 LGHNA, CDR2 YNFKEQ. DNA for the CDR3: TGTGCCAGCAGCCCAGAGAGTAGAGAATACAATGAGCAGTTCTTC. This codes for CASSPESREYNEQFF.